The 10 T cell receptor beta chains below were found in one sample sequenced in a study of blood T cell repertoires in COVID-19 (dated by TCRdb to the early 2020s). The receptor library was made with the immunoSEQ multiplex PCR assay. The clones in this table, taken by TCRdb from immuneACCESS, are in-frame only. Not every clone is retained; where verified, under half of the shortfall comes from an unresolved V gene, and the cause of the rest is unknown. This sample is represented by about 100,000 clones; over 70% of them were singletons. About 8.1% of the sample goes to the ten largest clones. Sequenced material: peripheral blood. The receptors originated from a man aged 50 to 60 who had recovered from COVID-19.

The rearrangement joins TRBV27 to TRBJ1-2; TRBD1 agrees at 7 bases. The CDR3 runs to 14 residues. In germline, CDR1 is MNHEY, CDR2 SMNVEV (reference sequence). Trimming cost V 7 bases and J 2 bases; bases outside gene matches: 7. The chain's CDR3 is CASTWKGQNYGYTF. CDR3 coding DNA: TGTGCCAGCACCTGGAAGGGACAGAACTATGGCTACACCTTC.

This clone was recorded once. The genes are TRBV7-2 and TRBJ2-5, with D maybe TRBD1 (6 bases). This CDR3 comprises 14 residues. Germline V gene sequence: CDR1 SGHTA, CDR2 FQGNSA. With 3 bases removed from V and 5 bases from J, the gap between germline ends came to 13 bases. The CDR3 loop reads CASSFGQRGETQYF. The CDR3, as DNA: TGTGCCAGCAGCTTTGGACAGCGAGGGGAGACCCAGTACTTC. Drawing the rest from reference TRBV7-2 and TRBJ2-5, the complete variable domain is GAGVSQSPSNKVTEKGKDVELRCDPISGHTALYWYRQSLGQGLEFLIYFQGNSAPDKSGLPSDRFSAERTGGSVSTLTIQRTQQEDSAVYLCASSFGQRGETQYFGPGTRLLVL.

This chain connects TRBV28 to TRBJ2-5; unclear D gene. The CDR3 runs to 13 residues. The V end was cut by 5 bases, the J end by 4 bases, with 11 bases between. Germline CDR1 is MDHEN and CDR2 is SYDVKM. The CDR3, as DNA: TGTGCCAGCAGTAAGCCACCCGGAGAGACCCAGTACTTC. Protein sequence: CASSKPPGETQYF.

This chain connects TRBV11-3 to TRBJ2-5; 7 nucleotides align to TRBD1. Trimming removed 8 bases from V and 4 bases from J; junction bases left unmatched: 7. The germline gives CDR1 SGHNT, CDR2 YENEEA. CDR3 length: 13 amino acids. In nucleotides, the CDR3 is TGTGCCAGCTCGTACAGGGGATCAGAGACCCAGTACTTC. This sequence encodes CASSYRGSETQYF. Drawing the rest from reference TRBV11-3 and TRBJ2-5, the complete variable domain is EAGVVQSPRYKIIEKKQPVAFWCNPISGHNTLYWYLQNLGQGPELLIRYENEEAVDDSQLPKDRFSAERLKGVDSTLKIQPAELGDSAVYLCASSYRGSETQYFGPGTRLLVL.

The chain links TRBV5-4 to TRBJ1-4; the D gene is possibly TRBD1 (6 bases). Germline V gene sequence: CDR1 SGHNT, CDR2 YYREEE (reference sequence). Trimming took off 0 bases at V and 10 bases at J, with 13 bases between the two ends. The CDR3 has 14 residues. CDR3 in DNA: TGTGCCAGCAGCTTGGATACAGGGCAAGGAAAACTGTTTTTT. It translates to CASSLDTGQGKLFF.

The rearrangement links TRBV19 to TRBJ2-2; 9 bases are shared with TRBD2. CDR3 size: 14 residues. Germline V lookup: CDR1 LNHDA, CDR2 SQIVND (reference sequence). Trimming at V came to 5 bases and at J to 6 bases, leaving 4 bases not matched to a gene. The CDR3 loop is CASSDGGGAGELFF. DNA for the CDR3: TGTGCCAGTAGTGACGGCGGGGGGGCCGGGGAGCTGTTTTTT. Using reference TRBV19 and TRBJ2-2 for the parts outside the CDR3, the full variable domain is DGGITQSPKYLFRKEGQNVTLSCEQNLNHDAMYWYRQDPGQGLRLIYYSQIVNDFQKGDIAEGYSVSREKKESFPLTVTSAQKNPTAFYLCASSDGGGAGELFFGEGSRLTVL.

The CDR3 sequence: CASSGTYNQPQYF. The CDR3 DNA follows: TGTGCCAGCAGTGGGACTTACAATCAGCCCCAGTATTTT. The chain links TRBV2 to TRBJ1-5; weak D call: TRBD2 (5 bases). The end of the DNA is better explained by TRBJ2-3, so the J call may be wrong. This CDR3 comprises 13 residues. Germline loops: CDR1 SNHLY, CDR2 FYNNEI.

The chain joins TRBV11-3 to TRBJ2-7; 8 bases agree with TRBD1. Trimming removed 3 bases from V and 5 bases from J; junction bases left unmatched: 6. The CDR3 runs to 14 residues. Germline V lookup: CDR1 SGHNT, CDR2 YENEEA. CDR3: CASSLGRGLDEQYF. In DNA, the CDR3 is TGTGCCAGCAGCTTGGGCAGGGGGCTAGACGAGCAGTACTTC.

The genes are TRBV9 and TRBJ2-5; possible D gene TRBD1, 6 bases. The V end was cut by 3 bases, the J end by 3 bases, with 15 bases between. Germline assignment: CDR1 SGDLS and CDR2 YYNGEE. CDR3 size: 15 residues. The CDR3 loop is CASSAGTNVKETQYF. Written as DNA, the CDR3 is TGTGCCAGCAGCGCCGGGACAAACGTAAAAGAGACCCAGTACTTC.

As DNA, the CDR3 is TGTGCCATCAGTGACCCAGGGCGCATCGAGAATAGCAATCAGCCCCAGCATTTT. It encodes CAISDPGRIENSNQPQHF. V and J are TRBV10-3 and TRBJ1-5; D might be TRBD1 (5 bases). CDR1 ENHRY and CDR2 SYGVKD come from the germline V gene. V gave up 3 bases and J gave up 0 bases, with 18 bases separating them. The CDR3 runs 18 residues.